This T cell receptor beta chain comes out of a study of T-cell reconstitution after alpha-beta-depleted transplantation in children. After removal of 2 bases from V and 4 bases from J, the junction contained 5 bases not matched to a gene. This CDR3 has 15 amino acids. Germline V gene sequence: CDR1 SGHDT, CDR2 YYEEEE. As it was prepared, the TCRbeta library received unique molecular identifiers. TCRdb passed the PCR reads through MiXCR, listing each CDR3 protein once. This table has 150,000 to 200,000 distinct CDR3 sequences, about 14% appearing once. This clonotype was counted ten times or more. This TCR was recovered from a human donor who donated a stem cell graft to a child with acute lymphoblastic leukemia. The V and J genes are TRBV5-6 and TRBJ2-2; 7 nucleotides agree with TRBD2. The sequencing here drew on PBMCs from the stem cell graft donor, taken from the stem cell graft. Here the CDR3 reads CASSFPGRGTGELFF. CDR3 sequence (DNA): TGTGCCAGCAGCTTTCCAGGGAGGGGCACCGGGGAGCTGTTTTTT.